Listed here is a single T cell receptor beta chain. This clonotype came up many times. There is no known antigen for this receptor. Per-nucleotide qualities are absent, and no much larger clonotype sits a single base away. TCR beta CDR3 regions were amplified from RNA transcripts. A first-round RT-PCR of the TCR CDR3 used the HTBI primer set with the Qiagen OneStep RT-PCR kit. A second multiplex PCR round built the libraries, followed by size selection and purification. Libraries were sequenced paired-end with 100 bp reads on an Illumina HiSeq2000. As for how the authors treated the data: SOAPnuke was used to process the raw data, removing reads that contained adapters or uncalled bases, had a mean Phred below 15, or lacked an exact match to the constant primer or identifier. COPE v1.2.5 was used to merge the high-quality paired reads, and each unique nucleotide sequence was defined as a clonotype. Clonotypes were aligned to IMGT TRBV, TRBD and TRBJ reference segments using MiTCR v1.1. The analysis was restricted to V-J combinations with a frequency above 0.0001, which together covered roughly 99% of the repertoires. A TCS score was defined as the ratio between F50 (clonal expansion) and ExV (chaos), using BLOSUM62-based TCRdist between CDR3 peptides within each V-J. Welch's t-statistics and random forest reduced around 520 V-J features to fewer than 15, which were used in a naive Bayes classifier (R e1071). TCRdb reanalyzed the raw reads on its own, using fastp at Q25 for trimming and MiXCR for clone calling, and kept in-frame beta chains. Each entry is one CDR3 protein sequence, shown with its most common DNA and genes. V and J calls and clone size were set by TCRdb, not the authors. The sample table shows roughly 380,000 distinct CDR3 sequences, and around 15% are seen once. 4% to 6.5% of the sample rests with the top ten.

The record originates from a study of T cells in Graves' hyperthyroidism and ophthalmopathy (dated by TCRdb to the late 2010s). For the study in its entirety: Peripheral blood samples were taken at initial diagnosis, before any treatment was given. To identify TCR V-J signatures that set the groups apart, the researchers used a discovery cohort of about a hundred patients, made up of 43 with Graves' ophthalmopathy and 57 with stable Graves' hyperthyroidism. Prospective prediction of ophthalmopathy was tested in an independent validation cohort consisting of about 20 hyperthyroidism patients and approximately 16 patients who later progressed to ophthalmopathy. For training and testing, the 95 to 100 patients in the discovery cohort were randomly divided in a 7:3 ratio. The study also compared thyroid tissue and blood T-cell repertoires from 5 to 7 Graves' hyperthyroidism patients. Once sampling was done, hyperthyroidism patients were given methimazole at a starting dose of 30 mg daily, whereas ophthalmopathy patients were given high-dose intravenous methylprednisolone. TCR Vbeta CDR3 sequencing of around 130 peripheral blood samples (about 45 ophthalmopathy, roughly 74 hyperthyroidism and around 17 progressor patients) is reported in the paper.

The CDR3 spans 15 residues, from the cysteine through the phenylalanine. Only the CDR3 DNA stays, 45 bases, in frame from base 1. Per the germline V gene, SGHAT is the CDR1 and FQNNGV is the CDR2. Ends trimmed: V by 2 bases, J by 6 bases; bases unmatched to a gene: 3. Overall study results and their limits: In validation, the model predicted progression to ophthalmopathy a median of roughly 6.2 months before onset, with around 70% sensitivity and nearly 75% specificity. A 13 V-J signature model separated ophthalmopathy from stable hyperthyroidism, with approximately 87% sensitivity and 81% to 83% specificity in cross-validation and 80%/75% in testing. Sample size was not statistically predetermined, and blinding of investigators to group allocation was not performed. Most expanded thyroid clonotypes (frequency above 0.001) were also detected in blood, suggesting blood repertoires may reflect thyroid immune responses.

Stable Graves' hyperthyroidism was defined as no progression to ophthalmopathy during 18 months of follow-up. Hyperthyroidism patients were aged 18 to 65 years and newly diagnosed, with disease duration of less than 2 months. Any patient with an uncontrolled infection, another autoimmune disease, pregnancy or lactation was excluded. Clinical symptoms, serum thyroxine and TRAb, thyroid ultrasound, and orbital computed tomography formed the basis for the diagnoses. PBMCs were isolated from about 9.1 ml of fresh peripheral blood by Ficoll-Paque density gradient centrifugation. Trizol reagent was used to extract total RNA, and RNA quality was then checked on an Agilent 2100 Bioanalyzer.

Sample: blood. The clonotype was recovered from a woman aged 18-29 years with Graves' hyperthyroidism. This chain joins TRBV11-2 to TRBJ2-1; TRBD2 matches 11 bases in the middle. The CDR3 region reads CASSLQGLAGNEQFF. The DNA is as follows: TGTGCCAGCAGCTTACAAGGACTAGCGGGCAATGAGCAGTTCTTC.